The 17 T cell receptor beta chains in this list originate from one sample, sequenced in a study of molecular identifiers for immune sequencing clone quantification. TCRdb independently ran MiXCR on the PCR reads; one entry per CDR3 protein. The sample includes 60,000 to 70,000 distinct CDR3 sequences, 15% to 20% of them seen just once. What was sequenced was naive CD8+ T cells from blood, with Jurkat cell RNA spiked in. Sample subset: FACS-sorted CD8+CD4-CCR7+CD45RA+ naive T cells. The origin of the receptors is a human donor in good health. Some libraries in this study had Jurkat cell RNA spiked in.

This clonotype was seen at least ten times. The rearrangement joins TRBV7-2 to TRBJ2-7, with D tentatively TRBD2 (6 bases). Germline CDR1 is SGHTA and CDR2 is FQGNSA. V lost 5 bases and J 2 bases, leaving 16 bases between the germline ends. The CDR3 is 15 amino acids. DNA for the CDR3: TGTGCCAGCAGCCTTTCGCGGGAATATACCTACGAGCAGTACTTC. Translation: CASSLSREYTYEQYF.

The sample holds a few counts of this clonotype. The chain carries TRBV29-1 and TRBJ2-7; the match to TRBD1 covers 9 bases. Germline assignment: CDR1 SQVTM and CDR2 ANQGSEA. The CDR3 has 14 residues. The V and J ends lost 5 bases and 2 bases, in that order; junction bases with no gene match: 7. In nucleotides, the CDR3 is TGCAGCGTTTACGGGACAGGGATTACCTACGAGCAGTACTTC. Translating gives CSVYGTGITYEQYF.

This clonotype was detected many times. The chain has TRBV7-9 and TRBJ2-7, with D hard to call. The CDR3 length is 11 residues. Germline loops: CDR1 SEHNR, CDR2 FQNEAQ (reference sequence). The ends were cut back, 5 bases at V and 3 bases at J, with 5 bases in the middle. The CDR3 is CASSTNYEQYF. As DNA, the CDR3 is TGTGCCAGCAGCACTAACTACGAGCAGTACTTC.

This clonotype was seen a few times. The rearrangement uses TRBV14 and TRBJ2-7; no clear D. This CDR3 region has 14 residues. Germline V gene sequence: CDR1 SGHDN, CDR2 FVKESK. The V end lost 3 bases, the J end lost 5 bases, and 14 bases lay between the germline ends. As DNA, the CDR3 is TGTGCCAGCAGCCATGTCGGCCCAGGCGACGAGCAGTACTTC. This sequence encodes CASSHVGPGDEQYF. Using reference TRBV14 and TRBJ2-7 for the parts outside the CDR3, the full variable domain is EAGVTQFPSHSVIEKGQTVTLRCDPISGHDNLYWYRRVMGKEIKFLLHFVKESKQDESGMPNNRFLAERTGGTYSTLKVQPAELEDSGVYFCASSHVGPGDEQYFGPGTRLTVT.

This clonotype has a count of ten or more. The chain has TRBV11-2 and TRBJ2-7; D ambiguous. Trimming stripped 0 bases from V and 4 bases from J, with 4 bases between. Germline assignment: CDR1 SGHAT and CDR2 FQNNGV. The CDR3 totals 12 residues. This CDR3 reads CASSLEEYEQYF. Here the CDR3 DNA reads TGTGCCAGCAGCTTAGAGGAGTACGAGCAGTACTTC.

V usage is TRBV13 and J usage is TRBJ2-1; 13 nucleotides align to TRBD2. Unmatched junction bases numbered 5, after V lost 4 bases and J lost 5 bases. Germline CDR1 reads PRHDT; CDR2 reads FYEKMQ (reference sequence). This CDR3 has 16 amino acids. CDR3: CASSSGTSGTNNEQFF. The CDR3 DNA is TGTGCCAGCAGCTCGGGGACTAGCGGGACGAACAATGAGCAGTTCTTC.

This clonotype was picked up a small number of times. The chain uses TRBV6-1 and TRBJ2-7; D remains unclear. Germline-derived CDR1 and CDR2 are MNHNS and SASEGT. This CDR3 is 13 amino acids long. The V end lost 3 bases, the J end lost 2 bases, and 8 bases lay between the germline ends. CDR3 sequence: CASSESWPYEQYF. DNA of the CDR3: TGTGCCAGCAGTGAGAGCTGGCCCTACGAGCAGTACTTC.

About this clonotype: With a much larger clone just one base away, this may be a read error. The V and J genes are TRBV4-3 and TRBJ2-3; tentatively, D is TRBD2 (6 bases). The length of the CDR3 is 16 residues. Germline CDR1 reads LGHNA; CDR2 reads YSLEER. The CDR3 is CASGQDRRALTDTQYF. CDR3 DNA: TGCGCCAGCGGCCAAGATCGGAGGGCCCTCACAGATACGCAGTATTTT.

At least ten counts were recorded for this clonotype. This chain links TRBV27 with TRBJ2-7; 10 bases are shared with TRBD2. Germline trimming cut 2 bases from V and 2 bases from J; bases unmatched to any gene: 3. The CDR3 contains 15 residues. Germline assignment: CDR1 MNHEY and CDR2 SMNVEV (reference sequence). The CDR3 nucleotides are TGTGCCAGCAGTTTAGGTCTAGCGGGGGCCTACGAGCAGTACTTC. It encodes CASSLGLAGAYEQYF.

The CDR3 here is CASSYAPSDSFF. The CDR3 nucleotides are TGTGCCAGCAGCTATGCCCCCTCGGACAGTTTCTTT. The chain employs TRBV28 and TRBJ1-1; a weak D match, TRBD1 (6 bases). CDR1 is MDHEN and CDR2 is SYDVKM in the germline V gene. CDR3 length: 12 residues. Trimming took 6 bases from V and 13 from J, leaving 18 bases between them.

This clonotype has at least ten counts. The V gene is TRBV9, the J gene TRBJ1-5; D is perhaps TRBD1 (5 bases). Between the trimmed V and J ends, which lost 4 bases and 0 bases, there was a span of 14 bases. From germline, CDR1 is SGDLS and CDR2 YYNGEE. CDR3 size: 16 residues. The CDR3 spells CASSSRQSYSNQPQHF. The CDR3 DNA is TGTGCCAGCAGCTCCCGACAGTCTTATAGCAATCAGCCCCAGCATTTT. Full variable domain (missing parts from reference TRBV9 and TRBJ1-5): DSGVTQTPKHLITATGQRVTLRCSPRSGDLSVYWYQQSLDQGLQFLIQYYNGEERAKGNILERFSAQQFPDLHSELNLSSLELGDSALYFCASSSRQSYSNQPQHFGDGTRLSIL.

The chain uses TRBV29-1 and TRBJ2-1; 7 nucleotides agree with TRBD2. CDR1 and CDR2 from the germline V gene are SQVTM and ANQGSEA. This CDR3 spans 14 amino acids. J was trimmed by 7 bases and V by 0 bases; bases with no gene match: 6. The CDR3 region is CSVEDRGEVNEQFF. Here the CDR3 DNA reads TGCAGCGTTGAAGATCGGGGGGAGGTGAATGAGCAGTTCTTC.

Concerning this clonotype: A clone one base away is much larger, so this may be a read error. V gene TRBV7-9 combines with J gene TRBJ1-1, with D possibly being TRBD1 (6 bases). The CDR3 sequence is 16 residues long. CDR1 and CDR2 from the germline V gene are SEHNR and FQNEAQ (reference sequence). Trimming took 0 bases from V and 3 from J, leaving 14 bases between them. The CDR3 protein is CASSLAGQINHTEAFF. CDR3 sequence (DNA): TGTGCCAGCAGCTTAGCAGGACAGATTAACCACACTGAAGCTTTCTTT.

There are many counts of this clonotype. The chain carries TRBV5-1 and TRBJ2-7; D is undetermined. Germline V gene lookup returns CDR1 SGHRS and CDR2 YFSETQ. The CDR3 runs to 13 residues. V shed 4 bases and J shed 0 bases, with 8 bases lying between them. CDR3 sequence (DNA): TGCGCCAGCAGCCCGACTGTCTCCTACGAGCAGTACTTC. This translates into CASSPTVSYEQYF.

Remarks on this clonotype: Germline is not matched at one junction end, which may reflect a read error. The chain is built from TRBV11-2 and TRBJ2-2, with 9 bases identical to TRBD2. The CDR3 is made up of 18 amino acids. Germline CDR1 is SGHAT and CDR2 is FQNNGV. In nucleotides, the CDR3 is TGTGCCAGCGGCCTAAGAGGGTTCCTAGCGGGGCAAACCGGGGGGCTGTTTTTT. Translated, it gives CASGLRGFLAGQTGGLFF.

On this clonotype: Being one base from a much bigger clone, this may be a read error. This rearrangement joins TRBV4-2 to TRBJ2-3; 7 positions match TRBD2. The CDR3 is 17 amino acids. The germline V gene encodes CDR1 LGHNA and CDR2 YNFKEQ. Written as DNA, the CDR3 is TGTGCCAGCAGCCAATATCTCGGGGAGGGCCAGGGAGATATGCAGTATTTT. The encoded protein is CASSQYLGEGQGDMQYF.

The chain is built from TRBV12-3 or TRBV12-4 and TRBJ2-1, with a tentative D call TRBD2 (6 bases). This CDR3 is 15 amino acids long. V lost 4 bases, J lost 7 bases, and 17 bases lay in between. CDR3 sequence (DNA): TGTGCCAGCAGTTGGGGTGGGACTCTTAGTAATGAGCAGTTCTTC. Translated: CASSWGGTLSNEQFF.